The present TCR beta chain was sequenced within a study of a mutant IDH1 vaccine in newly diagnosed glioma. Overall study: Patients had received radiotherapy, temozolomide, or both previously, most receiving both. Study conclusions and caveats: Detectable vaccine-induced immune responses arose in around 93% of patients.

For this clone: The antigen remains unidentified.

Trimming cost V 5 bases and J 1 base; bases outside gene matches: 6. The CDR3 spans 15 residues. The germline gives CDR1 SGHTA, CDR2 FQGNSA. Measured with immunoSEQ multiplex PCR; TCRdb has only the in-frame clones, and not every one. The table shows 45,000 to 55,000 clones, with 80% to 90% occurring only once. Time point of the sample: baseline, week 1 (first vaccination visit). The treatment is: pre-vaccination baseline after standard-of-care therapy. New WHO grade 3 or 4 astrocytomas that were IDH1-mutant and ATRX-lost had been found in donors. This clonotype originated in a man aged 40-50 years with glioma. Material: PBMCs, obtained from a glioma patient treated with radiotherapy, temozolomide or both. The J gene is TRBJ1-1, the V gene TRBV7-2, with 8 bases aligning to TRBD1. The CDR3 nucleotides are TGTGCCAGCAGCGGGCGCACAGGGGGGAACACTGAAGCTTTCTTT. It codes for CASSGRTGGNTEAFF.